The 20 T cell receptor beta chains given below trace back to one sample, sequenced in a study of neoadjuvant anti-PD-1 for oral cavity cancer. As to time point: after neoadjuvant nivolumab, at surgical resection. Method: immunoSEQ multiplex PCR; TCRdb's copy keeps in-frame clones and lacks some. In the table there are about 23,000 clones, about 26% of which are singletons. Sequencing was performed on tumor tissue, taken after nivolumab (anti-PD-1) treatment. These receptor sequences come from a person aged 35-79 years with oral cavity squamous cell carcinoma.

This clone has only a few counts. This chain joins TRBV27 and TRBJ1-2, with no clear D. CDR1 is MNHEY and CDR2 is SMNVEV in the germline V gene (reference sequence). This CDR3 comprises 13 residues. V dropped 6 bases and J dropped 4 bases, with 12 bases sitting between them. The CDR3: CASSQFASYGYTF. The DNA for the CDR3 is TGTGCCAGCAGCCAGTTTGCAAGCTATGGCTACACCTTC.

This clone has more than one count but fewer than ten. The chain combines TRBV5-6 with TRBJ1-2; the D is unclear. Germline V gives CDR1 SGHDT, CDR2 YYEEEE. The CDR3 loop spans 12 amino acids. The V end lost 1 base, the J end lost 5 bases, and 6 bases lay between the germline ends. The CDR3 coding sequence is TGTGCCAGCAGCTTGAGAACATATGGCTACACCTTC. It codes for CASSLRTYGYTF.

The rearrangement uses TRBV7-8 and TRBJ1-2; D might be TRBD1 (6 bases). The V end lost 6 bases, the J end lost 4 bases, and 18 bases lay between the germline ends. Germline V lookup: CDR1 SGHVS, CDR2 FQNEAQ. This CDR3 contains 15 residues. The CDR3 nucleotides are TGTGCCAGCAGACAAACCTTCAGGGGAGGCTATGGCTACACCTTC. This encodes CASRQTFRGGYGYTF.

This clone showed up just a few times. The rearrangement uses TRBV7-3 and TRBJ2-5, with 10 nucleotides matching TRBD2. CDR3 length: 15 residues. After removal of 5 bases from V and 5 bases from J, the junction contained 8 bases not matched to a gene. Germline CDR1 SGHTA, CDR2 FQGTGA. The CDR3 spells CASSIGTSVGETQYF. The CDR3 nucleotides are TGTGCCAGCAGCATAGGGACTAGCGTAGGGGAGACCCAGTACTTC.

V is TRBV6-5 and J is TRBJ2-2; D is undetermined. The CDR3 has 15 amino acids. V gave up 4 bases and J gave up 4 bases, with 13 bases separating them. Germline values: CDR1 MNHEY, CDR2 SVGAGI. CDR3 in DNA: TGTGCCAGCAGTTTGAGCTGGGGTGGCACCGGGGAGCTGTTTTTT. Its protein product is CASSLSWGGTGELFF.

This chain links TRBV5-1 with TRBJ2-1, with TRBD2 matching 9 bases. The CDR3 consists of 15 residues. Germline CDR1 is SGHRS and CDR2 is YFSETQ. Trimming removed 1 base from V and 4 bases from J; junction bases left unmatched: 3. As DNA, the CDR3 is TGCGCCAGCAGCTTGTCTAGCGGGAATTACAATGAGCAGTTCTTC. Its translation: CASSLSSGNYNEQFF.

In its sample, this clone was seen a few times. The chain is built from TRBV11-3 and TRBJ2-1; TRBD1 is a possible D gene (5 bases). CDR3 size: 12 residues. The germline V gene has CDR1 SGHNT and CDR2 YENEEA. Trimming left V 5 bases short and J 11 bases short, with 13 bases between. This CDR3 reads CASSLGQGQQFF. CDR3 nucleotides: TGTGCCAGCAGCCTAGGGCAGGGTCAGCAGTTCTTC.

This sequence joins TRBV4-2 and TRBJ2-1; D is ambiguous. The germline CDR1 and CDR2 sequences are LGHNA and YNFKEQ. Between the trimmed V and J ends, which lost 1 base and 7 bases, there was a span of 5 bases. CDR3 length: 12 amino acids. The CDR3 loop reads CASSQVNNEQFF. The CDR3 DNA reads as TGTGCCAGCAGCCAAGTCAATAATGAGCAGTTCTTC.

The chain has TRBV11-1 and TRBJ2-5; D is unresolved. CDR1 SGHAT and CDR2 FQDESV come from the germline V gene (reference sequence). The length of the CDR3 is 16 residues. V lost 1 base and J 5 bases, leaving 17 bases between the germline ends. The CDR3 DNA is TGTGCCAGCAGCTTAGAAGTAGCTACCGTCGGGGAGACCCAGTACTTC. Its translation is CASSLEVATVGETQYF.

There are a few counts of this clone. V gene TRBV4-1 combines with J gene TRBJ2-1, with D perhaps TRBD1 (5 bases). V lost 4 bases and J lost 7, with 17 bases in between. The CDR3 has 15 amino acids. The germline V gene has CDR1 MGHRA and CDR2 YSYEKL. CDR3 region: CASSRAAGIVNEQFF. The CDR3 bases are TGCGCCAGCAGCCGGGCGGCAGGGATAGTGAATGAGCAGTTCTTC.

The CDR3 bases are TGTGCCGGCGGGACAGGGTTTACCAATGAGCAGTTCTTC. It specifies CAGGTGFTNEQFF. The rearrangement joins TRBV30 to TRBJ2-1, with 9 bases lining up with TRBD1. CDR1 is GTSNPN, CDR2 SVGIG, per germline (reference sequence). Losses at the gene ends were 8 bases for V and 6 bases for J; bases not matched to a gene: 8. CDR3 length: 13 residues.

This clone showed up just a few times. The CDR3 DNA reads as TGTGCCAGCAGCCCCATCGCTAGCTCCTACAATGAGCAGTTCTTC. It codes for CASSPIASSYNEQFF. This chain links TRBV11-2 with TRBJ2-1, with no clear D. The CDR3 is made up of 15 amino acids. With 5 bases removed from V and 0 bases from J, the gap between germline ends came to 11 bases. Germline CDR1 SGHAT, CDR2 FQNNGV.

This chain links TRBV5-1 with TRBJ1-1; TRBD1 is a possible D gene (5 bases). Between the trimmed V and J ends, which lost 7 bases and 7 bases, there was a span of 20 bases. The CDR3 has 14 residues. The germline gives CDR1 SGHRS, CDR2 YFSETQ. CDR3 nucleotide sequence: TGCGCCAGCCGCGCTCTGGGGGAAGTAGGTGAAGCTTTCTTT. Protein sequence: CASRALGEVGEAFF.

The V and J genes are TRBV28 and TRBJ1-5; D perhaps matches TRBD1 (6 bases). The CDR3 spans 14 residues. Trimming removed 5 bases at V and 3 bases at J, with 11 bases between. Germline lookup yields CDR1 MDHEN and CDR2 SYDVKM. CDR3: CASSKGGDNQPQHF. The CDR3 nucleotides read TGTGCCAGCAGTAAAGGGGGGGACAATCAGCCCCAGCATTTT.

This rearrangement joins TRBV4-1 to TRBJ2-3; the D gene is possibly TRBD1 (6 bases). Germline V lookup: CDR1 MGHRA, CDR2 YSYEKL. Trimming removed 0 bases from V and 4 bases from J, with 23 bases in between. This CDR3 spans 19 amino acids. The DNA for the CDR3 is TGCGCCAGCAGCCAAGATTTAGTGTGGGCCGGGACAAAAGCAGATACGCAGTATTTT. It specifies CASSQDLVWAGTKADTQYF.

This clone was observed a few times. The chain combines TRBV29-1 with TRBJ1-1; no reliable D call. This CDR3 comprises 12 residues. Germline loops: CDR1 SQVTM, CDR2 ANQGSEA. V was pared by 4 bases and J by 3 bases, with 9 bases between. Here the CDR3 DNA reads TGCAGCGTTGTACGGGTGGACACTGAAGCTTTCTTT. This translates into CSVVRVDTEAFF.

This clone has a handful of counts. V and J are TRBV19 and TRBJ1-2, with D unclear. V was cut by 0 bases and J by 2 bases, with 10 bases left in between. This CDR3 has 15 amino acids. Germline V gives CDR1 LNHDA, CDR2 SQIVND (reference sequence). DNA of the CDR3: TGTGCCAGTAGTATAGAACGGGGTTGGAACTATGGCTACACCTTC. Protein sequence: CASSIERGWNYGYTF.

The CDR3 loop is CATSRGHNTGELFF. The CDR3 nucleotides read TGTGCCACCAGCAGGGGACACAACACCGGGGAGCTGTTTTTT. V gene TRBV15 combines with J gene TRBJ2-2; TRBD1 might be the D (6 bases). The germline V gene encodes CDR1 LNHNV and CDR2 YYDKDF (reference sequence). Trimming left V 3 bases short and J 2 bases short, with 7 bases between. The CDR3 contains 14 residues.

This clone occurred a few times. The V call is TRBV27, the J call TRBJ2-5; D might be TRBD1 or TRBD2, each matching 7 bases. The germline V and J ends were trimmed by 6 bases and 7 bases, with 18 bases remaining between them. Germline CDR1 MNHEY, CDR2 SMNVEV (reference sequence). The CDR3 covers 14 residues. The CDR3 DNA follows: TGTGCCAGCAGAAGACAGGGTGCGGGAGCGACCCAGTACTTC. This sequence encodes CASRRQGAGATQYF.

This clone was counted between two and nine times. This rearrangement joins TRBV7-8 to TRBJ2-1, with 9 bases identical to TRBD2. V dropped 2 bases and J dropped 3; count of bases not matched to a gene: 5. Germline CDR1 reads SGHVS; CDR2 reads FQNEAQ. This CDR3 has 16 residues. The CDR3 sequence: CASSLPGLAFYNEQFF. CDR3 nucleotides: TGTGCCAGCAGCTTACCGGGACTAGCCTTCTACAATGAGCAGTTCTTC.